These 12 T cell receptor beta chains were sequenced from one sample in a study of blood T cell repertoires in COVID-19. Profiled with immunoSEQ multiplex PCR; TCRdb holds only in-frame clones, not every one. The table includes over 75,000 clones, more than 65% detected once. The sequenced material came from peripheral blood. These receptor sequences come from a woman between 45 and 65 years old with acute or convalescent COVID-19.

The CDR3 protein is CAWSIPSGRAGEQYF. As DNA, the CDR3 is TGTGCCTGGAGTATCCCTAGCGGGAGGGCCGGCGAGCAGTACTTC. J is TRBJ2-7 and V is TRBV30, with 12 bases lining up with TRBD2. Germline-derived CDR1 and CDR2 are GTSNPN and SVGIG (reference sequence). V lost 2 bases to trimming and J lost 6 bases; unmatched junction nucleotides: 8. There are 15 residues in the CDR3. Full variable domain (rest looked up from reference TRBV30 and TRBJ2-7): SQTIHQWPATLVQPVGSPLSLECTVEGTSNPNLYWYRQAAGRGLQLLFYSVGIGQISSEVPQNLSASRPQDRQFILSSKKLLLSDSGFYLCAWSIPSGRAGEQYFGPGTRLTVT.

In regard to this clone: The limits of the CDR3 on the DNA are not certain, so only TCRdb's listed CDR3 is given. The CDR3 is CASSSSGQGARYEQYF. The V and J genes are TRBV28 and TRBJ2-7; no check of the table's D call, TRBD1, against the DNA was made. 16 amino acids form the CDR3, both terminal residues included. CDR1 is MDHEN, CDR2 SYDVKM, per germline.

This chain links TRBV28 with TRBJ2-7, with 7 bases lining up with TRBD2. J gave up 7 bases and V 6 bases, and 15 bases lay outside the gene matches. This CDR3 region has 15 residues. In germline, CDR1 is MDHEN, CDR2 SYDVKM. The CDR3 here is CASSEVEAGYREQYF. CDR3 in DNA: TGTGCCAGCAGCGAGGTCGAAGCGGGATATCGGGAGCAGTACTTC.

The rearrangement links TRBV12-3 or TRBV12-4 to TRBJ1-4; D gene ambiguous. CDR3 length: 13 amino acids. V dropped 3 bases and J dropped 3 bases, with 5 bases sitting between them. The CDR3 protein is CASSFSPNEKLFF. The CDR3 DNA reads TGTGCCAGCAGTTTTAGCCCTAATGAAAAACTGTTTTTT.

CDR3 protein: CASSRFQSETQYF. CDR3 nucleotide sequence: TGTGCCAGCAGCCGATTCCAGTCAGAGACCCAGTACTTC. The chain uses TRBV7-9 and TRBJ2-5; no clear D. V lost 5 bases, J lost 4 bases, and 11 bases lay in between. The CDR3 consists of 13 residues. CDR1 SEHNR and CDR2 FQNEAQ come from the germline V gene (reference sequence).

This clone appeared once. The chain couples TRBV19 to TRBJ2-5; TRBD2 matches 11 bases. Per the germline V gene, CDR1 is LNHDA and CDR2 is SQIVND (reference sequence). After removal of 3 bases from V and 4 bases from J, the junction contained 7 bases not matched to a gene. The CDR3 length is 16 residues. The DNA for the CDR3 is TGTGCCAGTAGTATTCGGCTAGCGGGGGGCCTAGAGACCCAGTACTTC. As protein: CASSIRLAGGLETQYF.

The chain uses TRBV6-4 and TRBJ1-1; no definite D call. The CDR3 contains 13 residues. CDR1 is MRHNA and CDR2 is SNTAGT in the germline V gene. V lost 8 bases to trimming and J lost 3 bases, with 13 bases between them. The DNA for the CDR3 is TGTGCCAGCTCCGAGGAGAGAGACACTGAAGCTTTCTTT. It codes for CASSEERDTEAFF.

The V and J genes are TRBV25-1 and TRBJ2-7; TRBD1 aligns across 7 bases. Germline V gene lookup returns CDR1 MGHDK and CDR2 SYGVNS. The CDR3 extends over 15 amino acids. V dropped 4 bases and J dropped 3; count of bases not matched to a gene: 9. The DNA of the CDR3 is TGTGCCAGCAGTGCACTAGACAGGGTTGGCTACGAGCAGTACTTC. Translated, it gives CASSALDRVGYEQYF.

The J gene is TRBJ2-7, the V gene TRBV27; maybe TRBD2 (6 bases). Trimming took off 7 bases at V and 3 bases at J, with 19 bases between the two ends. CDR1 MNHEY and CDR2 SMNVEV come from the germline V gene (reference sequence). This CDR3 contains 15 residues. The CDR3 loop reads CASTVRASAHYEQYF. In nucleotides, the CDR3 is TGTGCCAGCACCGTTCGGGCTAGCGCCCACTACGAGCAGTACTTC.

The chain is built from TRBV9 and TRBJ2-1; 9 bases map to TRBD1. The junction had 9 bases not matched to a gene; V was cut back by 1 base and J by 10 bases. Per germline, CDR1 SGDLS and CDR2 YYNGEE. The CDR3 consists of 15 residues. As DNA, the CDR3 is TGTGCCAGCAGCGTACTATATAAACAGGGGGCAGAGCAGTTCTTC. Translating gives CASSVLYKQGAEQFF.

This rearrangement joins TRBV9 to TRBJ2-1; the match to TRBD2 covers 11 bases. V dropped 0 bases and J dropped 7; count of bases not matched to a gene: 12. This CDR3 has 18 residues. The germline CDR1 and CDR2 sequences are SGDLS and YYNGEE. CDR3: CASSVDPLLAGVLNEQFF. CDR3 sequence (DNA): TGTGCCAGCAGCGTAGATCCCCTACTAGCGGGAGTCCTTAATGAGCAGTTCTTC.

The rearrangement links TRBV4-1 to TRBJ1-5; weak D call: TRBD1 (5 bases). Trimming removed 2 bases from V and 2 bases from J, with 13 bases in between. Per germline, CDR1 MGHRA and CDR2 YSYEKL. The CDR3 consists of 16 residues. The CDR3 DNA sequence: TGCGCCAGCAGCCAACCGACAGCCGGGCGCAATCAGCCCCAGCATTTT. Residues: CASSQPTAGRNQPQHF.